The rows below give T cell receptor beta chains drawn from one sample of a study of blood T cell repertoires in COVID-19. The table came from immunoSEQ multiplex PCR; TCRdb's copy has only in-frame clones and leaves some out. This table holds 150,000 to 180,000 clones, around 83% found once. Sequenced input: peripheral blood. The receptors originated from a woman aged 55-75 years with COVID-19, enrolled during active disease. CDR3s include the opening cysteine and the closing phenylalanine or tryptophan.

V gene	J gene	CDR3 protein
TRBV6-5	TRBJ2-7	CATLDRRGFYEQYF
TRBV5-1	TRBJ2-1	CASSAERTSLFSSYNEQFF
TRBV10-1	TRBJ1-2	CASREKSRTGYNYGYTF
TRBV5-1	TRBJ2-7	CASSKYSQGQRGPNYEQYF
TRBV3-1/TRBV3-2	TRBJ1-5	CASSESLPSPQHF
TRBV4-1	TRBJ2-3	CASSLLGGGAASTDTQYF
TRBV7-3	TRBJ2-3	CASSLLAGGSDTQYF
TRBV18	TRBJ1-5	CASSPLGGSSNQPQHF
TRBV7-9	TRBJ1-1	CASSLGGDGTEAFF
TRBV10-3	TRBJ2-7	CAISEGVAGRLYF
TRBV3-1/TRBV3-2	TRBJ1-2	CASSPWTGAGYGYTF
TRBV6-1	TRBJ2-1	CASSEVLAGGRGEQFF
TRBV6-1	TRBJ2-3	CASSDIGGQTDTQYF
TRBV6-2/TRBV6-3	TRBJ2-6	CASSRGGDFNVLTF
TRBV27	TRBJ2-7	CASSLPTSGRAEDSYEQYF
TRBV25-1	TRBJ1-5	CASSVGGQPQHF
TRBV19	TRBJ2-7	CARVTGSYEQYF
TRBV29-1	TRBJ1-1	CSVVVRPNTEAFF
TRBV5-6	TRBJ2-4	CASSGPTGGGMRAKNIQYF
TRBV3-1/TRBV3-2	TRBJ1-4	CASSQDLDREEKLFF
TRBV3-1/TRBV3-2	TRBJ1-2	CASSHRTDYGYTF
TRBV7-8	TRBJ1-5	CAITAGFSNQPQHF
TRBV3-1/TRBV3-2	TRBJ1-6	CASSQDPRGRVNSPLHF
TRBV7-2	TRBJ1-2	CASSLRAWGEGSYGYTF
TRBV7-3	TRBJ2-4	CASSLNGDLRGRKNIQYF
TRBV7-3	TRBJ1-2	CASSTQAGGGYTF
TRBV5-5	TRBJ2-1	CASSFGQGVGNEQFF
TRBV27	TRBJ1-2	CASSFDRGYGYTF
TRBV27	TRBJ1-2	CASSLAGGSDYGYTF
TRBV5-8	TRBJ1-2	CASSEGQTNYGYTF
TRBV6-1	TRBJ2-1	CASSTQGSEQFF
TRBV6-2/TRBV6-3	TRBJ2-1	CASSYSISGSGEQFF
TRBV11-3	TRBJ2-7	CASSISGSYEQYF
TRBV19	TRBJ2-2	CASSIDSGRNTGELFF
TRBV6-5	TRBJ2-7	CASSTGSYEQYF
TRBV2	TRBJ1-4	CASIIGGTAYEKLFF
TRBV19	TRBJ1-5	CASSIREAGMGPQHF
TRBV19	TRBJ1-5	CASSIGGQGAVQPQHF
TRBV7-8	TRBJ1-1	CASRADRGLTEAFF
TRBV2	TRBJ2-1	CASSVGVTEQFF
TRBV7-6	TRBJ2-1	CASSLGIGGQGNEQFF
TRBV9	TRBJ2-1	CASSVEVSGGYNEQFF
TRBV4-1	TRBJ2-1	CASSPEGGSYNEQFF
TRBV19	TRBJ1-1	CASTAAGGGTEAFF
TRBV10-1	TRBJ2-2	CATRQGRTGELFF
TRBV9	TRBJ1-2	CASSVQGKDYGYTF
TRBV14	TRBJ2-1	CASSQAVYNEQFF
TRBV29-1	TRBJ2-5	CSSSGALQETQYF
TRBV7-2	TRBJ2-3	CASSLDSGRNTQYF
TRBV6-5	TRBJ1-2	CASSYSSLNYGYTF
TRBV18	TRBJ2-1	CASSPLGGAYNEQFF
TRBV5-1	TRBJ1-1	CASSSDRPNTEAFF
TRBV6-5	TRBJ2-5	CASRVSGAPRETQYF
TRBV18	TRBJ2-5	CASSTVHKETQYF
TRBV19	TRBJ1-6	CASRDRFNSPLHF
TRBV7-6	TRBJ1-4	CASSKEQGYNEKLFF
TRBV7-8	TRBJ1-4	CASSPRTGYNEKLFF
TRBV10-3	TRBJ1-1	CAISIGGRYTEAFF
TRBV27	TRBJ2-3	CASSLSVATLDTQYF